The clone carrying this TCR beta chain was observed a handful of times. Its antigen is as yet unknown. This sample was taken from a study of CD8 T cells in ankylosing spondylitis. Study observations and caveats: Reportedly, significant enrichment of disease-linked clones occurred in matched ankylosing spondylitis synovial fluid. Within peripheral blood, clones linked to disease were CD8+ and relatively rare. Prior work had noted some motif variants in reactive arthritis blood and synovial fluid.

This CDR3 has 15 amino acids. Per germline, CDR1 SNHLY and CDR2 FYNNEI. Trimming took off 3 bases at V and 2 bases at J, with 11 bases between the two ends. For TCR beta, libraries came from quantitative 5'-RACE with molecular barcodes. TCRdb reprocessed the 5' RACE reads with MiXCR, giving one entry per CDR3 protein. The top ten hold 7.5% to 9.5% of the sample, which has some 290,000 distinct CDR3 sequences, 20% seen once. This sequence joins TRBV2 and TRBJ2-1, with D possibly being TRBD2 (6 bases). The source of this sequence is a male donor with ankylosing spondylitis or in good health (not recorded which). Sequenced material: blood, either unsorted or a sorted T cell fraction (not recorded which). CDR3 DNA sequence: TGTGCCAGCAGTGACCCGGGAGCAGCCTACAATGAGCAGTTCTTC. This gives the protein CASSDPGAAYNEQFF.